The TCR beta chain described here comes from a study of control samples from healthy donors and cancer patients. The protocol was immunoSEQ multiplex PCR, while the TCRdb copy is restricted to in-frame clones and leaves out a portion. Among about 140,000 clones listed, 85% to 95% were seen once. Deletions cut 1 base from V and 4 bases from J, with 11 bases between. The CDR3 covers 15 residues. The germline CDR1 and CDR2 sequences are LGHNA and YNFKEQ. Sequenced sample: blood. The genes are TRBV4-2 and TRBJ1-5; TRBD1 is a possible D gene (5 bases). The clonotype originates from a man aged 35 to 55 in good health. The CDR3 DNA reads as TGTGCCAGCAGCCAAGTAACAGGCCTTAATCAGCCCCAGCATTTT. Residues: CASSQVTGLNQPQHF.